What follows are 24 T cell receptor beta chains derived from one specimen sequenced in a study of shared clonotypes between healthy human individuals. TCRdb keeps only in-frame clones here, not all; method: immunoSEQ multiplex PCR. The sample lists about 2 million clones, around 95% occurring once. The sequenced material came from naive CD4+ T cells sorted from blood. Stated subset: CD45RA+ positively selected. The receptor source for this set is a man between 18 and 35 years old in good health.

The chain is built from TRBV6-1 and TRBJ1-3; D is unresolved. Germline CDR1 and CDR2: MNHNS and SASEGT. This CDR3 contains 15 residues. Trimming stripped 0 bases from V and 4 bases from J, with 10 bases between. The CDR3 loop reads CASSEAWSLGNTIYF. The CDR3 DNA reads as TGTGCCAGCAGTGAAGCTTGGTCACTCGGAAACACCATATATTTT.

A single count supports this clone. The chain links TRBV9 to TRBJ2-1; D call uncertain. This CDR3 comprises 16 residues. V lost 0 bases and J 4 bases, leaving 14 bases between the germline ends. Per the germline V gene, CDR1 is SGDLS and CDR2 is YYNGEE. This CDR3 reads CASSVAVVGLYNEQFF. The DNA for the CDR3 is TGTGCCAGCAGCGTAGCTGTGGTGGGGTTATACAATGAGCAGTTCTTC.

The V call is TRBV7-2, the J call TRBJ1-1; no reliable D call. The CDR3 is 13 amino acids. Germline values: CDR1 SGHTA, CDR2 FQGNSA. Deletions cut 5 bases from V and 5 bases from J, with 12 bases between. CDR3 region: CASSPALVTEAFF. The DNA of the CDR3 is TGTGCCAGCAGCCCCGCGCTCGTAACTGAAGCTTTCTTT.

The rearrangement joins TRBV2 to TRBJ2-7; possible D gene TRBD1, 6 bases. The V gene lost 6 bases and the J gene lost 2 bases, with 14 bases spanning the gap. The CDR3 covers 14 residues. The germline V gene encodes CDR1 SNHLY and CDR2 FYNNEI. Here the CDR3 reads CASRQGGKAYEQYF. CDR3 nucleotide sequence: TGTGCCAGCAGACAGGGCGGAAAGGCCTACGAGCAGTACTTC.

The chain joins TRBV9 to TRBJ1-2; D might be TRBD1 (5 bases). Per germline, CDR1 SGDLS and CDR2 YYNGEE. The CDR3 sequence is 14 residues long. The germline V and J ends were trimmed by 4 bases and 5 bases, with 15 bases remaining between them. Written as DNA, the CDR3 is TGTGCCAGCAGCCACTCAGGGCAGGGATATGGCTACACCTTC. Protein sequence: CASSHSGQGYGYTF.

This clone has a single count. The chain employs TRBV9 and TRBJ2-1, with D perhaps matching TRBD1 (6 bases). Germline CDR1 is SGDLS and CDR2 is YYNGEE. This CDR3 is 17 amino acids long. Trimming cost V 3 bases and J 4 bases, with 20 bases left between them. This CDR3 is CASSEGGERGRYNEQFF. The DNA of the CDR3 is TGTGCCAGCAGCGAGGGTGGGGAGAGGGGGAGATACAATGAGCAGTTCTTC.

This clone was counted a single time. V usage is TRBV2 and J usage is TRBJ1-5; the D is unclear. V shed 3 bases and J shed 1 base, with 4 bases lying between them. Germline assignment: CDR1 SNHLY and CDR2 FYNNEI. This CDR3 spans 13 amino acids. CDR3 bases: TGTGCCAGCAGTGACGAGAGCAATCAGCCCCAGCATTTT. It encodes CASSDESNQPQHF.

The J gene is TRBJ2-7, the V gene TRBV30; the D is unclear. V was shortened by 4 bases and J by 5 bases, with 15 bases between the two germline ends. Germline CDR1 reads GTSNPN; CDR2 reads SVGIG (reference sequence). The CDR3 is 13 residues long. CDR3 protein: CAWTWSKRDEQYF. For the CDR3, the DNA is TGTGCCTGGACGTGGTCCAAGAGAGACGAGCAGTACTTC.

The J gene is TRBJ2-7, the V gene TRBV11-2, with 14 nucleotides matching TRBD2. The CDR3 is 16 residues long. Trimming removed 5 bases from V and 4 bases from J; junction bases left unmatched: 7. CDR1 is SGHAT and CDR2 is FQNNGV in the germline V gene. The CDR3 nucleotides are TGTGCCAGCAGCAAAACGGGACTAGCGGGAGCGTACGAGCAGTACTTC. This codes for CASSKTGLAGAYEQYF.

This sequence joins TRBV30 and TRBJ1-2; D possibly corresponds to TRBD1 (5 bases). The CDR3 covers 13 residues. Germline loops: CDR1 GTSNPN, CDR2 SVGIG (reference sequence). V lost 4 bases and J 14 bases, leaving 23 bases between the germline ends. CDR3 sequence: CAWIGTASPYWTF. CDR3 DNA: TGTGCCTGGATCGGGACGGCTTCCCCCTACTGGACCTTC.

Remarks on this clone: In the same sample, other DNA sequences code for this CDR3. This rearrangement joins TRBV6-5 to TRBJ1-1; TRBD1 is a possible D gene (5 bases). The ends were cut back, 2 bases at V and 4 bases at J, with 11 bases in the middle. Germline CDR1 MNHEY, CDR2 SVGAGI. This CDR3 is built from 14 residues. This CDR3 is CASSYGVGGTEAFF. Written as DNA, the CDR3 is TGTGCCAGCAGTTACGGTGTGGGGGGCACTGAAGCTTTCTTT.

The V and J genes are TRBV9 and TRBJ2-7; maybe TRBD1 (5 bases). Germline V lookup: CDR1 SGDLS, CDR2 YYNGEE. V lost 3 bases and J 2 bases, leaving 18 bases between the germline ends. The CDR3 has 16 amino acids. The CDR3 DNA reads TGTGCCAGCAGCGGGGGCCCTCAGGGCACAACCTACGAGCAGTACTTC. It yields the protein CASSGGPQGTTYEQYF.

A remark on this clone: A read error may account for a junction end that differs from germline. This chain uses TRBV7-7 with TRBJ2-5; D may be TRBD1 (6 bases). The CDR3 is 14 amino acids. Germline V lookup: CDR1 SSHAT, CDR2 FNYEAQ (reference sequence). The CDR3 reads CASSVNRVGETQYF. The CDR3 DNA sequence: TGTGCTAGCAGCGTAAACAGGGTCGGGGAGACCCAGTACTTC. Full variable domain (missing parts from reference TRBV7-7 and TRBJ2-5): GAGVSQSPRYKVTKRGQDVTLRCDPISSHATLYWYQQALGQGPEFLTYFNYEAQPDKSGLPSDRFSAERPEGSISTLTIQRTEQRDSAMYRCASSVNRVGETQYFGPGTRLLVL.

V gene TRBV5-1 combines with J gene TRBJ2-1; 8 bases agree with TRBD1. The V gene end was trimmed by 1 base and the J gene end by 6 bases; junction bases not matched to a gene: 12. Looked up from germline, CDR1 is SGHRS and CDR2 is YFSETQ. The CDR3 loop spans 17 amino acids. Here the CDR3 DNA reads TGCGCCAGCAGCTTGTCCCCGACCGGACAGGGAGGCAATGAGCAGTTCTTC. Encoded protein: CASSLSPTGQGGNEQFF.

This sequence joins TRBV11-2 and TRBJ2-4; tentative D call: TRBD1 (6 bases). The CDR3 has 14 residues. Germline V gene data show CDR1 as SGHAT and CDR2 as FQNNGV. Trimming pared 1 base from V and 6 bases from J, leaving 10 bases between. CDR3 nucleotides: TGTGCCAGCAGCTTAGTAGCAGGGGCAAACATTCAGTACTTC. Amino acid sequence: CASSLVAGANIQYF.

A word on this clone: This same CDR3 is encoded by further DNA sequences in the sample. V and J are TRBV6-1 and TRBJ2-7; 10 bases map to TRBD2. CDR3 size: 15 residues. Trimming removed 1 base from V and 0 bases from J; junction bases left unmatched: 0. Per the germline V gene, CDR1 is MNHNS and CDR2 is SASEGT. In DNA form, the CDR3 reads TGTGCCAGCAGTGAAGGACTAGCGGGCTCCTACGAGCAGTACTTC. It codes for CASSEGLAGSYEQYF.

This clone was seen just once. V usage is TRBV13 and J usage is TRBJ2-1, with 10 nucleotides matching TRBD1. Germline V gives CDR1 PRHDT, CDR2 FYEKMQ (reference sequence). V lost 4 bases, J lost 7 bases, and 7 bases stayed unmatched. The CDR3 has 15 amino acids. The CDR3: CASSSRDRGRNEQFF. Written as DNA, the CDR3 is TGTGCCAGCAGCTCCCGGGACAGGGGTCGAAATGAGCAGTTCTTC.

This chain uses TRBV5-4 with TRBJ1-1; 7 bases line up with TRBD1. V lost 4 bases to trimming and J lost 5 bases; unmatched junction nucleotides: 11. The germline V gene encodes CDR1 SGHNT and CDR2 YYREEE (reference sequence). CDR3 length: 15 amino acids. CDR3 loop: CASSGGRGVRTEAFF. In DNA, the CDR3 is TGTGCCAGCAGCGGCGGCAGGGGGGTGAGGACTGAAGCTTTCTTT.

The chain employs TRBV4-3 and TRBJ1-6; D not resolved. The CDR3 covers 16 residues. Trimming cost V 0 bases and J 6 bases, with 12 bases left between them. Germline values: CDR1 LGHNA, CDR2 YSLEER. This CDR3 is CASSQEVGRGNSPLHF. CDR3 nucleotide sequence: TGCGCCAGCAGCCAAGAGGTCGGCCGAGGTAATTCACCCCTCCACTTT.

V and J are TRBV6-1 and TRBJ2-3; TRBD1 matches at 10 bases. The CDR3 has 14 amino acids. CDR1 and CDR2 from the germline V gene are MNHNS and SASEGT. V was pared by 8 bases and J by 4 bases, with 6 bases of the junction left unmatched. CDR3 in amino acids: CASRGQGLADTQYF. CDR3 bases: TGTGCCAGCCGGGGACAGGGGCTCGCAGATACGCAGTATTTT.

The chain couples TRBV7-8 to TRBJ1-6; D is uncertain. This CDR3 spans 15 amino acids. CDR1 and CDR2 from the germline V gene are SGHVS and FQNEAQ. Trimming shortened V by 0 bases and J by 5 bases, and 8 bases separated the two germline ends. The CDR3 reads CASSLAGLNNSPLHF. CDR3 in DNA: TGTGCCAGCAGCTTAGCAGGTCTGAATAATTCACCCCTCCACTTT.

The sample holds one count of this clone. The chain carries TRBV28 and TRBJ1-5; possibly TRBD1 for D (5 bases). The CDR3 loop spans 13 amino acids. The V end was cut by 7 bases, the J end by 6 bases, with 13 bases between. Germline V CDR1 and CDR2: MDHEN, SYDVKM. The CDR3, as DNA: TGTGCCAGCATTGGGGGGGTGGGTCAGCCCCAGCATTTT. Its translation is CASIGGVGQPQHF.

This clone was recorded once. V gene TRBV28 combines with J gene TRBJ2-7; 9 nucleotides match TRBD1. With V trimmed by 6 bases and J by 4 bases, 7 bases remained unmatched. CDR3 length: 14 residues. Germline CDR1 MDHEN, CDR2 SYDVKM. DNA of the CDR3: TGTGCCAGCAGACGCGGACAGGGGAGGTACGAGCAGTACTTC. Amino acid sequence: CASRRGQGRYEQYF.

There are a few counts of this clone. V is TRBV6-6 and J is TRBJ2-7; 8 nucleotides line up with TRBD2. The CDR3 spans 15 residues. J gave up 6 bases and V 6 bases, and 13 bases lay outside the gene matches. CDR1 is MNHNY, CDR2 SVGAGI, per germline (reference sequence). The CDR3 is CASSLDLSGGIEQYF. In DNA form, the CDR3 reads TGTGCCAGCAGCCTGGATTTAAGCGGGGGTATCGAGCAGTACTTC.